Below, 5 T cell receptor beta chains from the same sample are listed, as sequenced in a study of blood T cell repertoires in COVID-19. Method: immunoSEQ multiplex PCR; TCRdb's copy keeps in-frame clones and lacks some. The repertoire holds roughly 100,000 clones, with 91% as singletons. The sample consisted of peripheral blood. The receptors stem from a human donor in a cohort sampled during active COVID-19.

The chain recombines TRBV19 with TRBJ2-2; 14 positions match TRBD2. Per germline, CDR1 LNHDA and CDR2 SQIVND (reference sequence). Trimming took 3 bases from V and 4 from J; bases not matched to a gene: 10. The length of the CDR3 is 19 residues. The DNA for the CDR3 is TGTGCCAGTAGTATCCCCCGACTAGCGGGGGGGCCTGGCACCGGGGAGCTGTTTTTT. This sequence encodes CASSIPRLAGGPGTGELFF.

The CDR3 region is CASSLIGIQQETQYF. CDR3 bases: TGTGCCAGCAGTTTAATTGGCATTCAACAAGAGACCCAGTACTTC. The chain couples TRBV27 to TRBJ2-5; D call uncertain. Deletions cut 2 bases from V and 2 bases from J, with 12 bases between. The CDR3 has 15 amino acids. Germline CDR1 MNHEY, CDR2 SMNVEV (reference sequence).

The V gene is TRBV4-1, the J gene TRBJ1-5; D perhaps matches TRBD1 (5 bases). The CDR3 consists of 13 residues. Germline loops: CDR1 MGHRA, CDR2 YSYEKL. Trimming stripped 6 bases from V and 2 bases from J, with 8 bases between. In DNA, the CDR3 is TGCGCCAGCAGTGCGGGACGCAATCAGCCCCAGCATTTT. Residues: CASSAGRNQPQHF.

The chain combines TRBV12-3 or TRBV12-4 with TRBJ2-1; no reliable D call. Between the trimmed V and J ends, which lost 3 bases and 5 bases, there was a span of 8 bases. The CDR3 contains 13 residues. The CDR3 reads CASSFRQDNEQFF. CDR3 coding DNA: TGTGCCAGCAGTTTTAGGCAGGACAATGAGCAGTTCTTC.

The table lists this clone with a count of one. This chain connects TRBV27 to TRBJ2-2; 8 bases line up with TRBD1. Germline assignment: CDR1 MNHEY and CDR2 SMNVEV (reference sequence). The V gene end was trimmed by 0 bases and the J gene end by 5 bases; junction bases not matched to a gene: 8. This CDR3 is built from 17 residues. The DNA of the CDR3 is TGTGCCAGCAGTTTATCCTTAACAGGGGGAGGAACCGGGGAGCTGTTTTTT. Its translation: CASSLSLTGGGTGELFF.